This paragraph reports one TCR beta chain. The data originate from a study of shared clonotypes between healthy human individuals. About the study: There were three CD4 naive, three CD4 memory, two CD8 naive and one CD8 memory plates per donor.

CDR3 length: 17 residues. Trimming cost V 2 bases and J 4 bases, with 21 bases left between them. Looked up from germline, CDR1 is SGHVS and CDR2 is FQNEAQ. This table comes from immunoSEQ multiplex PCR, and its TCRdb copy is limited to in-frame clones, with some not included. This repertoire shows about 1.5 million clones, roughly 96% found once; its top ten account for roughly 1.2%. The sequence derives from a man aged 30 to 45 in good health. The J gene is TRBJ2-7, the V gene TRBV7-8; possibly TRBD2 for D (6 bases). The material sequenced was naive CD4+ T cells sorted from blood. The subset is: CD45RA+ positively selected. The CDR3 loop reads CASSLTGLARTPYEQYF. Here the CDR3 DNA reads TGTGCCAGCAGCTTAACCGGGCTAGCGCGAACCCCTTACGAGCAGTACTTC.